Judged by abundance, the clone carrying this T cell receptor beta chain is medium-sized. A read error may account for a junction end that differs from germline. The germline V gene has CDR1 SQVTM and CDR2 ANQGSEA. The CDR3 has 9 amino acids. Moderate-to-severe activity, CAS ≥3, NOSPECS ≥4 and duration under 3 months were recorded for donors with ophthalmopathy. The data were obtained in a study of Graves' ophthalmopathy and Graves' hyperthyroidism. TCR beta CDR3 regions were amplified from RNA transcripts. A first-round RT-PCR used HTBI primers, followed by a second-round multiplex PCR. TCRdb recomputed calls from the multiplex PCR reads with MiXCR, one row per CDR3 protein. The sample contains roughly 60,000 distinct CDR3 sequences, less than 55% of which appear only once.

The receptor was isolated from an adult woman with Graves' ophthalmopathy. Sample: peripheral blood. The chain uses TRBV29-1 and TRBJ2-5; D gene ambiguous. The DNA for the CDR3 is TGCAGTGTTGAAGAGACCCAGTACTTC. Translation: CSVEETQYF.